Included here is one T cell receptor beta chain sequence, with context. Authors' methods: Amplification of reference gene primers provided the estimated nucleated cell counts. Generated by immunoSEQ multiplex PCR, the TCRdb table keeps only in-frame clones and is missing some. V and J calls and clone size are those listed in that table; D and trimming were worked out from the DNA. This sample has 31,000 or so clones; approximately 87% occur once, and the top ten carry 24%. These data belong to a study of blood T cell repertoires in COVID-19. Study as a whole: PBMCs, B-cell-depleted T cells, or T cells were the source of the cDNA or gDNA that made up the material.

The V end was cut by 6 bases, the J end by 2 bases, with 11 bases between. The CDR3 totals 13 residues. Germline values: CDR1 SEHNR, CDR2 FQNEAQ (reference sequence). The sequenced sample was peripheral blood. The TCR originated in a human donor with active COVID-19. The donor label of this sample is uncertain. The gene calls are TRBV7-9 and TRBJ2-7; tentatively, D is TRBD2 (5 bases). CDR3 loop: CASRSGLTYEQYF. The CDR3 DNA is TGTGCCAGCAGATCGGGATTAACCTACGAGCAGTACTTC.